This paragraph reports one T cell receptor (beta chain). What it binds is not known. This sample stems from a study of cytomegalovirus exposure and HLA in healthy donors. Overall study context: As an earlier analysis found, about 190 million T cells yielded about 120 million unique TCR beta sequences.

The CDR3 extends over 17 amino acids. Germline CDR1 is LNHDA and CDR2 is SQIVND (reference sequence). The V gene end was trimmed by 7 bases and the J gene end by 1 base; junction bases not matched to a gene: 13. The PCR ran on 60 Vbeta and 13 Jbeta primers. Profiled with immunoSEQ multiplex PCR; TCRdb holds only in-frame clones, not every one. The sample lists 100,000 to 150,000 clones, roughly 77% occurring once. Study results and limitations: Many donors carried some public TCRs, although rarity characterized most TCR sequences. It was reported that the classifier diagnosed cytomegalovirus status with high specificity and sensitivity in both the original and validation cohorts. Likely technical artifact: a cluster of highly shared sequence variants.

The receptor comes from a woman in her 30s in good health and CMV-seronegative. Sequencing was done on a sample of PBMCs. The V and J genes are TRBV19 and TRBJ1-5; 7 bases map to TRBD1. The CDR3 reads CASTKRAGGRSNQPQHF. As DNA, the CDR3 is TGTGCCAGTACTAAGCGGGCAGGGGGAAGGAGCAATCAGCCCCAGCATTTT.